This TCR beta chain originates from a study of T-cell memory formation after mild COVID-19. Study overall: TCR clusters largely stayed donor specific. Findings and limits, study-wide: Clones that contracted clustered mainly in CM and EM if CD4+ and in EMRA if CD8+.

About this clonotype itself: Its target is not known.

The V and J ends lost 5 bases and 3 bases respectively, with 17 bases between them. Germline V gives CDR1 SGHTA, CDR2 FQGNSA. This CDR3 spans 15 amino acids. TCRdb re-analysed the 5' RACE reads in MiXCR, keeping a single row per CDR3 protein. Among roughly 400,000 distinct CDR3 sequences listed, roughly 15% were seen once. The TCR originated in a young man who had mild COVID-19 (a few samples of this study predate the infection). Cell type and time point are not known. The sample was PBMCs or a T cell subset sorted from them (not recorded which). This chain links TRBV7-2 with TRBJ2-7; possibly TRBD2 for D (5 bases). The CDR3 nucleotides read TGTGCCAGCAGCCCCCAGGCGGGTAGGGACTACGAGCAGTACTTC. It codes for CASSPQAGRDYEQYF. The full variable domain, in which reference TRBV7-2 and TRBJ2-7 provide the parts outside the CDR3, is GAGVSQSPSNKVTEKGKDVELRCDPISGHTALYWYRQSLGQGLEFLIYFQGNSAPDKSGLPSDRFSAERTGGSVSTLTIQRTQQEDSAVYLCASSPQAGRDYEQYFGPGTRLTVT.